The T cell receptor (beta chain) under discussion was sequenced for a study of T cells in tumors and immune-related adverse events (dated by TCRdb to the early 2020s). Concerning this clone: Its antigen specificity is not known. No much larger clone exists at a distance of one base, and base qualities are not known.

The immunoSEQ assay was used to amplify and sequence the TCR beta locus, producing bulk TCR Vbeta CDR3 data. The authors processed their data as follows. CDR3s were excluded if they were non-productive, were shorter than 7 amino acids, or did not start with C or end with F/W. Only specimens with at least 1000 reads were analysed, and clonotypes were defined at the amino acid level. Clonality was computed as 1 minus Pielou's evenness. Library sizes were equalized by abundance-weighted random subsampling with replacement, which was repeated 100 times so that 95% confidence intervals could be reported. Repertoire overlap was quantified using the Morisita overlap index, and the top 40 clones per specimen were examined for overlap with the irAE. As stored in TCRdb, this immuneACCESS dataset retains in-frame rearrangements with V and J assigned. A fraction of the clones does not appear; measured against another copy, unresolved V genes explain less than half of the discrepancy, and the remainder lacks a known reason. V, J and clone size are those of that table, while D and trimming were read from the DNA. Here the sample has roughly 23,000 clones; around nine tenths occur a single time. The top ten hold roughly 1.3% of the sample.

CDR1 SGDLS and CDR2 YYNGEE were looked up in the germline V gene. The CDR3, from cysteine to phenylalanine, totals 14 residues. Only the CDR3 portion is preserved as DNA: 42 bases, with reading frame beginning at the first base. V and J are truncated by 3 bases and 3 bases respectively, leaving an intervening sequence of 10 bases. Read against the paper, the sample's treatment or condition label means: nivolumab (PD-1 blockade) given before sampling. The DNeasy Blood and Tissue Kit was used to extract DNA from the formalin-fixed paraffin-embedded specimens. The source is a female donor with metastatic renal cell carcinoma. Here the chain combines TRBV9 and TRBJ1-5, with the D gene not clear enough to name. Specimen: lymph node tissue, collected from a patient treated with anti-PD-1 therapy. Here the CDR3 is given as CASSDQVTNQPQHF. In nucleotides, the sequence is TGTGCCAGCAGCGATCAGGTTACCAATCAGCCCCAGCATTTT.